This T cell receptor beta chain is from a study of T-cell memory formation after mild COVID-19. Trimming at V came to 8 bases and at J to 2 bases, leaving 10 bases not matched to a gene. The CDR3 is 15 amino acids. The germline gives CDR1 ENHRY, CDR2 SYGVKD. TCRdb reprocessed the 5' RACE reads with MiXCR, giving one entry per CDR3 protein. The table has around 340,000 distinct CDR3 sequences, roughly 15% seen once. V gene TRBV10-3 combines with J gene TRBJ2-3; 7 nucleotides align to TRBD2. Specimen: PBMCs or a T cell subset sorted from them (not recorded which). The receptor's source is a man in his late teens or twenties who had mild COVID-19 (a few samples of this study predate the infection). Cell type and time point are not known. The CDR3 DNA follows: TGTGCCATCTCAGCACGAGCGGGGTCCACAGATACGCAGTATTTT. Translated, it gives CAISARAGSTDTQYF.